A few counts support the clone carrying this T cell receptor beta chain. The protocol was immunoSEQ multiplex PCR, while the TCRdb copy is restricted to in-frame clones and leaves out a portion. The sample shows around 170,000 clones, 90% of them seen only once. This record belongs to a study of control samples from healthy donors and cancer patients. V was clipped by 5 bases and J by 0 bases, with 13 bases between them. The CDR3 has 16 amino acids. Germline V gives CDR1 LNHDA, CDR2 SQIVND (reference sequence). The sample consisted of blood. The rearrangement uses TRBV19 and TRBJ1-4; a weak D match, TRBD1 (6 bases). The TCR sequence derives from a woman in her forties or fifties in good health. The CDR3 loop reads CASSRQVMPTNEKLFF. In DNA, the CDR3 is TGTGCCAGTAGTCGACAGGTGATGCCAACTAATGAAAAACTGTTTTTT.